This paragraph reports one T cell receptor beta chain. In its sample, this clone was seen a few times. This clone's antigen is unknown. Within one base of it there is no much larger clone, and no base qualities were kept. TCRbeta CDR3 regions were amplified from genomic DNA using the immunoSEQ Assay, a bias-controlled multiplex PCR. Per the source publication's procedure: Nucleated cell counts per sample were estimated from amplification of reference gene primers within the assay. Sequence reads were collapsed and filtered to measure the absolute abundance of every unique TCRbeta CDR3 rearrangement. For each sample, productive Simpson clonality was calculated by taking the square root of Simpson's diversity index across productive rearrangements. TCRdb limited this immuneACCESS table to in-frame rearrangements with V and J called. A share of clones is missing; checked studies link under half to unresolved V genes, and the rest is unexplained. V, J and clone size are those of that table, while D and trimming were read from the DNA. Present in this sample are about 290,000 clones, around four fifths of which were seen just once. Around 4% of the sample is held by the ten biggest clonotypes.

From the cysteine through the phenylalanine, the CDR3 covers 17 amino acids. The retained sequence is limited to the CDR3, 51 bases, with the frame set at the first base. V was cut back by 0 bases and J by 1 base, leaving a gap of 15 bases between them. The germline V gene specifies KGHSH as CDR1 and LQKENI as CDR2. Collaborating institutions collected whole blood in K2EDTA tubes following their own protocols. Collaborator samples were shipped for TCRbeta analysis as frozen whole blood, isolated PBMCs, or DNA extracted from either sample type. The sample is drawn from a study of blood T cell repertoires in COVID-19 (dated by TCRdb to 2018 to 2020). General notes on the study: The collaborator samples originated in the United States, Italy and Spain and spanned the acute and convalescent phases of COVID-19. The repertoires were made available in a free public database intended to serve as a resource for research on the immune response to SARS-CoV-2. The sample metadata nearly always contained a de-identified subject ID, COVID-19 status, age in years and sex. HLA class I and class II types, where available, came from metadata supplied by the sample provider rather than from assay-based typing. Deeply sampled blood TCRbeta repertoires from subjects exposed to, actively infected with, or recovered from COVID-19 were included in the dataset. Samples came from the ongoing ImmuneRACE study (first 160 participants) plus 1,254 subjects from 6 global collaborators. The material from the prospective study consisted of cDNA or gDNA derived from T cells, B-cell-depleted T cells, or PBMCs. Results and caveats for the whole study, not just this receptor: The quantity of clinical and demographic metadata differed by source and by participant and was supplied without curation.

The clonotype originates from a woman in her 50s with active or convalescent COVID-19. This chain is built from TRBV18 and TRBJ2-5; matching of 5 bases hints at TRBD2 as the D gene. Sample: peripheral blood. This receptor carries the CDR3 CASSPPRQLGAQETQYF. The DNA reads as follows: TGTGCCAGCTCACCACCTCGGCAGTTGGGAGCCCAAGAGACCCAGTACTTC.